The rows below give T cell receptor beta chains drawn from one sample of a study of T cell responses to AZD1222 COVID-19 vaccine. Assay used: immunoSEQ multiplex PCR; TCRdb lists only in-frame clones, some missing. Of around 140,000 clones listed, approximately 90% were seen once; the top ten hold less than 3.5%. The sequencing used peripheral blood, collected 28 days after the second AZD1222 dose. The origin of the receptors is an adult who received the AZD1222 COVID-19 vaccine. The CDR3 runs from the conserved cysteine through the conserved F or W. The D gene is left open where the match is weak. The size field is filled for only some rows; it gives once, few, many or a size class.

TRBV28	.	.	TRBJ1-5	TGTGCCAGCACCCCCTTCAGGGAGAATCAGCCCCAGCATTTT	CASTPFRENQPQHF
TRBV6-5	.	.	TRBJ1-2	TGTGCCAGCAGCCCGGGGGCAGCCTATGGCTACACCTTC	CASSPGAAYGYTF
TRBV19	.	.	TRBJ1-5	TGTGCCAGTAGGTCATTAGGGGACGGTCAGCCCCAGCATTTT	CASRSLGDGQPQHF
TRBV18	TRBD1	.	TRBJ1-4	TGTGCCAGCTCACCGGACAGGGGTGGTGAAAAACTGTTTTTT	CASSPDRGGEKLFF
TRBV30	TRBD1	.	TRBJ2-2	TGTGCTGAGGGGGCGGCGAACACCGGGGAGCTGTTTTTT	CAEGAANTGELFF
TRBV6-1	.	.	TRBJ1-6	TGTGCCAGCAGTGAAGCCCCCGGGAATAATTCACCCCTCCACTTT	CASSEAPGNNSPLHF
TRBV3-1/TRBV3-2	.	.	TRBJ1-6	TGTGCCAGCAGCCCGTGGAATTCGGCCCTCCACTTT	CASSPWNSALHF
TRBV27	.	.	TRBJ1-2	TGTGCCAGCGGCTATCGCGGACGGGGGAATCCACATGGCTACACCTTC	CASGYRGRGNPHGYTF
TRBV28	.	.	TRBJ2-7	TGTGCCAGCAGTCTTGGGACCCACGGCGAGCAGTACTTC	CASSLGTHGEQYF
TRBV7-9	.	.	TRBJ2-5	TGTGCCAGCGGAACTGCGATTCAAGAGACCCAGTACTTC	CASGTAIQETQYF
TRBV5-6	.	.	TRBJ1-2	TGTGCCAGCAGCTTGTTAGGGGACCTTTCTAACTATGGCTACACCTTC	CASSLLGDLSNYGYTF
TRBV18	.	.	TRBJ1-2	TGTGCCAGCTCACCACCGGAGGGGAACTATGGCTACACCTTC	CASSPPEGNYGYTF
TRBV25-1	.	few	TRBJ1-2	TGTGCCAGCAGTTCCACCACCCTTCCCAGTGGCTACACCTTC	CASSSTTLPSGYTF
TRBV5-4	TRBD1	.	TRBJ2-5	TGTGCCAGCAGCAACAGACAGGGGGCGGGAGAGACCCAGTACTTC	CASSNRQGAGETQYF
TRBV7-2	TRBD1	.	TRBJ1-1	TGTGCCAGCAGCGGCGGACAGGCCACTGAAGCTTTCTTT	CASSGGQATEAFF
TRBV6-2/TRBV6-3	TRBD2	.	TRBJ2-7	TGTGCCAGCAGTTACCCCCTAGCGGGAGTGGGTCGCGAGCAGTACTTC	CASSYPLAGVGREQYF
TRBV4-3	TRBD1	.	TRBJ1-6	TGCGCCAGCAGCCAAGAACTGGGGGGGACAGTTGCTAGAAATTCACCCCTCCACTTT	CASSQELGGTVARNSPLHF
TRBV5-5	TRBD2	.	TRBJ2-3	TGTGCCAGCAGCTTGCTTGTTAGCGGGAGCACAGATACGCAGTATTTT	CASSLLVSGSTDTQYF
TRBV7-9	.	few	TRBJ1-2	TGTGCCAGCAGCTTAGGACGGCATAACTATGGCTACACCTTC	CASSLGRHNYGYTF
TRBV7-9	TRBD1	.	TRBJ2-7	TGTGCCAGCAGCGGAGGGACAGGGGGTTACTACGAGCAGTACTTC	CASSGGTGGYYEQYF
TRBV28	.	.	TRBJ1-4	TGTGCCAGCAGTTTAATTGGAAGAAAACTGTTTTTT	CASSLIGRKLFF
TRBV9	.	medium-sized	TRBJ1-3	TGTGCCAGCAGTAAGGGGATCTCTGGAAACACCATATATTTT	CASSKGISGNTIYF
TRBV6-1	.	.	TRBJ1-5	TGTGCCAGCAGTGAAGAGGGTTTTTGGTATAGCAATCAGCCCCAGCATTTT	CASSEEGFWYSNQPQHF
TRBV10-3	.	once	TRBJ2-5	TGTGCCATCAGTGAGAACATAGAGACCCAGTACTTC	CAISENIETQYF
TRBV27	.	.	TRBJ2-1	TGTGCCAGCAGGGCGCGACCGCGCTCCTACAATGAGCAGTTCTTC	CASRARPRSYNEQFF
TRBV5-1	.	.	TRBJ2-6	TGCGCCAGCAGCTTTCAGGGATCTGGGGCCAACGTCCTGACTTTC	CASSFQGSGANVLTF
TRBV18	.	.	TRBJ2-3	TGTGCCAGCTCACCACGTAGGGTCACTAGCACAGATACGCAGTATTTT	CASSPRRVTSTDTQYF
TRBV2	TRBD2	once	TRBJ2-3	TGTGCCAGCAGTCTGCCGGGACTAGCGGGAACAGATACGCAGTATTTT	CASSLPGLAGTDTQYF
TRBV7-8	.	.	TRBJ2-3	TGTGCCAGCAGCTTAGGCGCGGCAGATACGCAGTATTTT	CASSLGAADTQYF
TRBV5-4	.	.	TRBJ1-1	TGTGCCAGCAGCCCGGTAAGGGACCTTAACACTGAAGCTTTCTTT	CASSPVRDLNTEAFF
TRBV7-2	.	.	TRBJ2-5	TGTGCCAGCAGCTTGGACAGAGGGGAGACCCAGTACTTC	CASSLDRGETQYF
TRBV18	TRBD2	.	TRBJ2-5	TGTGCCAGCTCCATACTGGGGACTAGCGGTCAAGAGACCCAGTACTTC	CASSILGTSGQETQYF
TRBV5-6	TRBD2	.	TRBJ2-3	TGTGCCAGCAGCATCAATGGGAGGGTGGATACGCAGTATTTT	CASSINGRVDTQYF
TRBV5-4	.	.	TRBJ1-1	TGTGCCAGCAGGGACCCCCGGGAGGCCACTGAAGCTTTCTTT	CASRDPREATEAFF
TRBV9	.	.	TRBJ2-2	TGTGCCAGCAGCGTAGGGCGGTCCTACACCGGGGAGCTGTTTTTT	CASSVGRSYTGELFF
TRBV18	TRBD1	.	TRBJ1-1	TGTGCCAGCTCACCCCCGGGACAGAAGAACACTGAAGCTTTCTTT	CASSPPGQKNTEAFF
TRBV2	.	.	TRBJ2-5	TGTGCCAGCAGTGAAGCAGGGAGTATGTTCCAAGAGACCCAGTACTTC	CASSEAGSMFQETQYF
TRBV7-2	.	.	TRBJ1-3	TGTGCCAGCAGCTTAGGTGTCCGCTCTGGAAACACCATATATTTT	CASSLGVRSGNTIYF
TRBV6-5	.	.	TRBJ1-5	TGTGCCAGCAGTTACTCAGGGGTACACAATCAGCCCCAGCATTTT	CASSYSGVHNQPQHF
TRBV2	.	.	TRBJ2-7	TGTGCCAGCAGTGAAGAGCGGCAGGGCTACGAGCAGTACTTC	CASSEERQGYEQYF
TRBV11-2	.	.	TRBJ2-1	TGTGCCAGCAGCTTCGGGACCTCTAAGAATGAGCAGTTCTTC	CASSFGTSKNEQFF
TRBV25-1	TRBD2	.	TRBJ2-3	TGTGCCAGCAGTGAATATAAGGCGGGAGGGCCTGATACGCAGTATTTT	CASSEYKAGGPDTQYF